Below, 2 T cell receptor beta chains from the same sample are listed, as sequenced in a study of T cells in Graves' hyperthyroidism and ophthalmopathy. Amplified regions were TCR beta CDR3 sequences from RNA transcripts. In the first-round RT-PCR of the TCR CDR3, the HTBI primer set was used. TCRdb itself ran the multiplex PCR reads through MiXCR, one entry per CDR3 protein. The sample carries 350,000 to 400,000 distinct CDR3 sequences, about 20% recorded once. The sample consisted of blood. The receptors were sampled from a woman younger than 30 with Graves' hyperthyroidism.

This clonotype has at least ten counts. The chain links TRBV12-3 or TRBV12-4 to TRBJ2-7; D could derive from TRBD1 or TRBD2 (5 bases each). V was cut by 5 bases and J by 4 bases, with 15 bases left in between. The length of the CDR3 is 14 residues. The CDR3 is CASSLPGPQYEQYF. The CDR3 coding sequence is TGTGCCAGCAGTCTCCCGGGACCCCAATACGAGCAGTACTTC.

This clonotype was detected many times. V usage is TRBV6-5 and J usage is TRBJ1-1; D is unresolved. V lost 0 bases to trimming and J lost 1 base, with 6 bases between them. The CDR3 is 14 amino acids. Germline V gene lookup returns CDR1 MNHEY and CDR2 SVGAGI. The CDR3 nucleotides read TGTGCCAGCAGTTACTCCGGCGGGAACACTGAAGCTTTCTTT. Its protein is CASSYSGGNTEAFF.